The 28 T cell receptor beta chains listed next were all sequenced from one sample in a study of blood T cell repertoires in COVID-19. Some clones are missing from TCRdb's copy, which holds only in-frame ones; the method was immunoSEQ multiplex PCR. In the table there are under 25,000 clones, 70% to 90% of which are singletons. Sequences were obtained from peripheral blood. These receptors came from a human donor with active COVID-19. The donor label of this sample is uncertain.

This chain connects TRBV27 to TRBJ1-1; 8 nucleotides line up with TRBD1. The CDR3 has 16 amino acids. CDR1 is MNHEY, CDR2 SMNVEV, per germline (reference sequence). V was pared by 4 bases and J by 4 bases, with 11 bases of the junction left unmatched. CDR3 loop: CASSSVQGARFTEAFF. In DNA, the CDR3 is TGTGCCAGCAGTTCCGTCCAGGGGGCGCGATTCACTGAAGCTTTCTTT.

The chain joins TRBV6-6 to TRBJ1-6, with D perhaps TRBD1 (5 bases). The V and J ends lost 5 bases and 6 bases respectively, with 14 bases between them. The CDR3 spans 15 residues. Germline V gene lookup returns CDR1 MNHNY and CDR2 SVGAGI (reference sequence). DNA of the CDR3: TGTGCCAGCAGTGCCGTTTCAGGGTCTAATTCACCCCTCCACTTT. The encoded protein is CASSAVSGSNSPLHF.

The chain employs TRBV5-1 and TRBJ2-6; D ambiguous. V gave up 0 bases and J gave up 3 bases, with 10 bases separating them. The germline V gene encodes CDR1 SGHRS and CDR2 YFSETQ. The CDR3 covers 16 residues. The DNA for the CDR3 is TGCGCCAGCAGCTTGGAGAGGCAAGGTGGGGCCAACGTCCTGACTTTC. Its protein product is CASSLERQGGANVLTF.

The genes are TRBV4-2 and TRBJ1-4; TRBD1 matches at 7 bases. The length of the CDR3 is 14 residues. The V segment lost 3 bases and the J segment 8 bases; nucleotides outside the gene matches: 6. Germline V gene data show CDR1 as LGHNA and CDR2 as YNFKEQ. The CDR3 nucleotides are TGTGCCAGCAGCCATCCCGGACAGGCCGAAAAACTGTTTTTT. Translating gives CASSHPGQAEKLFF.

The chain joins TRBV10-3 to TRBJ1-1; 8 nucleotides agree with TRBD1. After removal of 11 bases from V and 7 bases from J, the junction contained 9 bases not matched to a gene. This CDR3 region has 12 residues. The germline V gene has CDR1 ENHRY and CDR2 SYGVKD. Written as DNA, the CDR3 is TGTGCCGCCGGACAGGGCCTACATGAAGCTTTCTTT. Amino acid sequence: CAAGQGLHEAFF.

The rearrangement joins TRBV3-1 (or the pseudogene TRBV3-2) to TRBJ2-5; maybe TRBD1 (5 bases). This CDR3 contains 13 residues. V was cut by 3 bases and J by 4 bases, with 9 bases left in between. The germline gives CDR1 LGHDT, CDR2 YNNKEL (reference sequence). The CDR3 region is CASSQDTAETQYF. CDR3 in DNA: TGTGCCAGCAGCCAGGACACGGCAGAGACCCAGTACTTC.

The chain is built from TRBV14 and TRBJ2-2; 12 bases line up with TRBD2. From germline, CDR1 is SGHDN and CDR2 FVKESK. Trimming at V came to 6 bases and at J to 1 base, leaving 6 bases not matched to a gene. This CDR3 is built from 17 residues. This chain's CDR3 is CASRSSGRAKNTGELFF. In nucleotides, the CDR3 is TGTGCCAGCAGGTCTAGCGGGAGGGCGAAGAACACCGGGGAGCTGTTTTTT.

This clone turned up a few times. The genes are TRBV18 and TRBJ2-7; D possibly corresponds to TRBD2 (6 bases). Germline V lookup: CDR1 KGHSH, CDR2 LQKENI. The V and J ends lost 5 bases and 3 bases respectively, with 8 bases between them. The CDR3 runs 12 residues. The CDR3 region is CASSAGNYEQYF. In DNA form, the CDR3 reads TGTGCCAGCTCAGCGGGAAACTACGAGCAGTACTTC. Complete variable domain (other parts from reference TRBV18 and TRBJ2-7): NAGVMQNPRHLVRRRGQEARLRCSPMKGHSHVYWYRQLPEEGLKFMVYLQKENIIDESGMPKERFSAEFPKEGPSILRIQQVVRGDSAAYFCASSAGNYEQYFGPGTRLTVT.

This chain uses TRBV9 with TRBJ2-1; D is unresolved. This CDR3 region has 15 residues. Germline V gene lookup returns CDR1 SGDLS and CDR2 YYNGEE. Trimming stripped 1 base from V and 0 bases from J, with 8 bases between. In DNA, the CDR3 is TGTGCCAGCAGCGTAAGAGATATCTCCTACAATGAGCAGTTCTTC. Translation gives CASSVRDISYNEQFF.

This clone is a singleton in its sample. The chain recombines TRBV19 with TRBJ2-7; D unresolved. The CDR3 spans 14 residues. V was trimmed by 5 bases and J by 3 bases, leaving 14 bases between them. Germline CDR1 and CDR2: LNHDA and SQIVND (reference sequence). The CDR3 DNA reads as TGTGCCAGTAGTTATCTGGGTAGAGGCTACGAGCAGTACTTC. Translating it yields CASSYLGRGYEQYF.

V gene TRBV28 combines with J gene TRBJ2-7; TRBD2 matches 11 bases. CDR1 is MDHEN and CDR2 is SYDVKM in the germline V gene. The junction had 10 bases not matched to a gene; V was cut back by 5 bases and J by 4 bases. The CDR3 contains 16 residues. The CDR3, as DNA: TGTGCCAGCAGTCCCCTAAGACTAGCGGGATGGTACGAGCAGTACTTC. This gives the protein CASSPLRLAGWYEQYF.

The CDR3 protein is CASSQPTGVGDEKLFF. Written as DNA, the CDR3 is TGTGCCAGCAGCCAACCTACAGGGGTCGGGGATGAAAAACTGTTTTTT. This chain joins TRBV14 and TRBJ1-4; 7 bases fit TRBD1. This CDR3 has 16 amino acids. Germline CDR1 is SGHDN and CDR2 is FVKESK. Trimming cost V 2 bases and J 6 bases; bases outside gene matches: 9. Looking up the rest from reference TRBV14 and TRBJ1-4 gives the full variable domain: EAGVTQFPSHSVIEKGQTVTLRCDPISGHDNLYWYRRVMGKEIKFLLHFVKESKQDESGMPNNRFLAERTGGTYSTLKVQPAELEDSGVYFCASSQPTGVGDEKLFFGSGTQLSVL.

The chain combines TRBV9 with TRBJ2-1, with TRBD1 matching 8 bases. Germline trimming cut 2 bases from V and 5 bases from J; bases unmatched to any gene: 9. CDR1 and CDR2 (germline): SGDLS, YYNGEE. CDR3 length equals 16 residues. The CDR3 loop is CASSVRSGTGNNEQFF. The CDR3 bases are TGTGCCAGCAGCGTCAGGTCGGGGACAGGCAACAATGAGCAGTTCTTC.

The chain has TRBV11-2 and TRBJ2-3; 12 positions agree with TRBD2. Germline V gene sequence: CDR1 SGHAT, CDR2 FQNNGV. The CDR3 spans 19 residues. V shed 7 bases, J shed 1 base, and the junction held 15 bases outside the gene matches. The CDR3 region has the DNA TGTGCCAGCACGAGGATTCTAGCGGGAGGGCCTGAGGGCACAGATACGCAGTATTTT. It encodes CASTRILAGGPEGTDTQYF.

The rearrangement links TRBV10-3 to TRBJ2-2, with 15 bases lining up with TRBD2. Germline loops: CDR1 ENHRY, CDR2 SYGVKD. Trimming removed 10 bases from V and 5 bases from J; junction bases left unmatched: 8. This CDR3 has 16 amino acids. The CDR3 DNA is TGTGCCACGAGGGGGACTAGCGGGAGGTCGACCGGGGAGCTGTTTTTT. This encodes CATRGTSGRSTGELFF.

The CDR3 loop reads CASRPGTGRTSNQPQHF. The CDR3 DNA reads as TGTGCCAGCCGTCCCGGGACAGGGAGGACAAGCAATCAGCCCCAGCATTTT. J is TRBJ1-5 and V is TRBV28; 9 bases agree with TRBD1. CDR3 size: 17 residues. V lost 8 bases and J lost 1; bases outside the gene matches: 12. The germline CDR1 and CDR2 sequences are MDHEN and SYDVKM.

This rearrangement joins TRBV5-1 to TRBJ2-1; 10 nucleotides match TRBD2. The CDR3 has 19 residues. Germline values: CDR1 SGHRS, CDR2 YFSETQ. V trimming: 5 bases; J trimming: 0 bases; junction bases outside the gene matches: 14. CDR3 DNA sequence: TGCGCCAGCAGGGGGTCGGGTACTAGCGGGGCCGCCTCCTACAATGAGCAGTTCTTC. Residues: CASRGSGTSGAASYNEQFF. Combining the CDR3 with reference TRBV5-1 and TRBJ2-1 gives the whole variable domain KAGVTQTPRYLIKTRGQQVTLSCSPISGHRSVSWYQQTPGQGLQFLFEYFSETQRNKGNFPGRFSGRQFSNSRSEMNVSTLELGDSALYLCASRGSGTSGAASYNEQFFGPGTRLTVL.

The chain carries TRBV19 and TRBJ1-6; no reliable D call. The ends were cut back, 1 base at V and 8 bases at J, with 12 bases in the middle. The CDR3 runs 15 residues. CDR1 LNHDA and CDR2 SQIVND come from the germline V gene (reference sequence). This CDR3 reads CASSIVGGDDSPLHF. The CDR3 DNA sequence: TGTGCCAGTAGTATAGTAGGCGGGGATGATTCACCCCTCCACTTT.

This chain connects TRBV6-5 to TRBJ1-1; 7 bases agree with TRBD1. Germline V CDR1 and CDR2: MNHEY, SVGAGI. The CDR3 runs to 15 residues. V lost 5 bases and J lost 4; bases outside the gene matches: 10. The CDR3 reads CASSPTFDRVTEAFF. For the CDR3, the DNA is TGTGCCAGCAGTCCAACATTCGACAGGGTCACTGAAGCTTTCTTT.

CDR3 in DNA: TGTGCCAGCAGCTTGTCTAGCGGGAGGGGAGATACGCAGTATTTT. It specifies CASSLSSGRGDTQYF. The chain uses TRBV13 and TRBJ2-3; 12 bases agree with TRBD2. CDR3 length: 15 residues. Losses at the gene ends were 3 bases for V and 5 bases for J; bases not matched to a gene: 3. CDR1 and CDR2 from the germline V gene are PRHDT and FYEKMQ (reference sequence). The complete variable domain, with remaining parts taken from reference TRBV13 and TRBJ2-3, reads AAGVIQSPRHLIKEKRETATLKCYPIPRHDTVYWYQQGPGQDPQFLISFYEKMQSDKGSIPDRFSAQQFSDYHSELNMSSLELGDSALYFCASSLSSGRGDTQYFGPGTRLTVL.

The chain joins TRBV3-1 (or the pseudogene TRBV3-2) to TRBJ2-5; no firm D call. The CDR3 is 13 amino acids. V lost 1 base and J 7 bases, leaving 10 bases between the germline ends. Germline CDR1 and CDR2: LGHDT and YNNKEL (reference sequence). CDR3: CASSQGRSGTQYF. For the CDR3, the DNA is TGTGCCAGCAGCCAAGGTCGGTCCGGGACCCAGTACTTC.

The rearrangement uses TRBV5-1 and TRBJ2-7, with D perhaps TRBD1 (6 bases). The CDR3 runs 15 residues. Germline V gene sequence: CDR1 SGHRS, CDR2 YFSETQ. Trimming shortened V by 0 bases and J by 0 bases, and 10 bases separated the two germline ends. CDR3 protein: CASSLVGGHSYEQYF. The CDR3 DNA sequence: TGCGCCAGCAGCTTGGTAGGGGGACACTCCTACGAGCAGTACTTC.

The chain is built from TRBV28 and TRBJ1-2; D ambiguous. The germline V gene has CDR1 MDHEN and CDR2 SYDVKM. Trimming took off 9 bases at V and 0 bases at J, with 14 bases between the two ends. There are 14 residues in the CDR3. The DNA for the CDR3 is TGTGCCAGTAGAGGCTCCAGACCTAACTATGGCTACACCTTC. Protein sequence: CASRGSRPNYGYTF.

CDR3 loop: CASSLLASGYTDTQYF. For the CDR3, the DNA is TGTGCCAGCAGCTTGTTGGCTAGCGGATACACAGATACGCAGTATTTT. The chain carries TRBV5-4 and TRBJ2-3; TRBD2 aligns across 7 bases. The CDR3 extends over 16 amino acids. Germline trimming cut 1 base from V and 2 bases from J; bases unmatched to any gene: 7. The germline V gene encodes CDR1 SGHNT and CDR2 YYREEE (reference sequence).

The rearrangement uses TRBV5-1 and TRBJ2-3; TRBD2 aligns across 9 bases. Germline-derived CDR1 and CDR2 are SGHRS and YFSETQ. The V gene end was trimmed by 7 bases and the J gene end by 2 bases; junction bases not matched to a gene: 5. This CDR3 comprises 14 residues. DNA for the CDR3: TGCGCCAGCCAAAGCGGGAGGACCACAGATACGCAGTATTTT. Translated: CASQSGRTTDTQYF.

The chain joins TRBV30 to TRBJ2-1; the match to TRBD2 covers 7 bases. Germline V gene lookup returns CDR1 GTSNPN and CDR2 SVGIG (reference sequence). J gave up 3 bases and V 5 bases, and 10 bases lay outside the gene matches. The CDR3 runs to 15 residues. The CDR3, as DNA: TGTGCCTGGGGGGGTGGTGGGACTAACTACAATGAGCAGTTCTTC. Translated, it gives CAWGGGGTNYNEQFF. The variable domain in full, completed from reference TRBV30 and TRBJ2-1, reads SQTIHQWPATLVQPVGSPLSLECTVEGTSNPNLYWYRQAAGRGLQLLFYSVGIGQISSEVPQNLSASRPQDRQFILSSKKLLLSDSGFYLCAWGGGGTNYNEQFFGPGTRLTVL.

The chain combines TRBV19 with TRBJ1-1, with D unresolved. Per germline, CDR1 LNHDA and CDR2 SQIVND (reference sequence). This CDR3 is 13 amino acids long. Trimming took off 8 bases at V and 1 base at J, with 11 bases between the two ends. CDR3 in amino acids: CASGLEANTEAFF. CDR3 coding DNA: TGTGCCAGTGGTCTGGAGGCGAACACTGAAGCTTTCTTT.

V gene TRBV11-2 combines with J gene TRBJ2-1; D might be TRBD1 (6 bases). CDR1 and CDR2 from the germline V gene are SGHAT and FQNNGV. There are 15 residues in the CDR3. V was cut by 1 base and J by 2 bases, with 9 bases left in between. The CDR3 region is CASSLGQVPYNEQFF. For the CDR3, the DNA is TGTGCCAGCAGCTTAGGACAGGTGCCCTACAATGAGCAGTTCTTC.